Below, one TCR beta chain is given with its context. Ahead of thyroid surgery, no patient had received treatment of any kind. V lost 3 bases and J 1 base, leaving 4 bases between the germline ends. Germline lookup yields CDR1 SGHTA and CDR2 FQGNSA. The CDR3 has 13 amino acids. This entry comes from a study of metastatic and nonmetastatic thyroid tumors. TCRdb re-called the PCR reads with MiXCR. Among tens of thousands of clones, roughly 26% were seen once, and the ten largest hold 14%. Input material: tumor tissue. This TCR derives from a female donor with papillary thyroid cancer or a benign thyroid nodule (not recorded which). Some clones in this sample may be carry-over from other donors' samples. The chain links TRBV7-2 to TRBJ1-3, with D hard to call. The CDR3 DNA follows: TGTGCCAGCAGCTTGGGGTCTGGAAACACCATATATTTT. It yields the protein CASSLGSGNTIYF.